Listed here are 8 T cell receptor beta chains from one sample, sequenced in a study of shared clonotypes between healthy human individuals. Naivety among CD8 cells was defined by CD45RO negativity and positive CCR7 selection, thereby excluding terminally differentiated effector memory CD45RA+ cells. TCRdb keeps only in-frame clones here, not all; method: immunoSEQ multiplex PCR. The table records around 640,000 clones, around 96% of them present only once. Sequencing was carried out using naive CD8+ T cells sorted from blood. These receptors came from a woman aged 25 to 39 in good health.

This chain joins TRBV28 and TRBJ2-7; tentative D call: TRBD2 (6 bases). Trimming shortened V by 5 bases and J by 3 bases, and 20 bases separated the two germline ends. This CDR3 has 16 amino acids. Germline assignment: CDR1 MDHEN and CDR2 SYDVKM. The CDR3 coding sequence is TGTGCCAGCAGTCCCGGGACTGCCCTCCGCGACTACGAGCAGTACTTC. This translates into CASSPGTALRDYEQYF. Drawing the rest from reference TRBV28 and TRBJ2-7, the complete variable domain is DVKVTQSSRYLVKRTGEKVFLECVQDMDHENMFWYRQDPGLGLRLIYFSYDVKMKEKGDIPEGYSVSREKKERFSLILESASTNQTSMYLCASSPGTALRDYEQYFGPGTRLTVT.

This sequence joins TRBV27 and TRBJ2-5; tentative D call: TRBD1 (5 bases). The germline V gene has CDR1 MNHEY and CDR2 SMNVEV (reference sequence). This CDR3 spans 15 amino acids. V was shortened by 5 bases and J by 5 bases, with 18 bases between the two germline ends. The CDR3 DNA reads TGTGCCAGCAGTGTCACGACAGTTGCCCGGGAGACCCAGTACTTC. It specifies CASSVTTVARETQYF.

The V gene is TRBV9, the J gene TRBJ1-6; D gene uncertain. Looked up from germline, CDR1 is SGDLS and CDR2 is YYNGEE. Trimming left V 4 bases short and J 10 bases short, with 15 bases between. CDR3 length equals 14 residues. CDR3 nucleotide sequence: TGTGCCAGCAGCAGGCGACGGTGGCGATCACCCCTCCACTTT. It yields the protein CASSRRRWRSPLHF. The full variable domain, completed using reference TRBV9 and TRBJ1-6, is DSGVTQTPKHLITATGQRVTLRCSPRSGDLSVYWYQQSLDQGLQFLIQYYNGEERAKGNILERFSAQQFPDLHSELNLSSLELGDSALYFCASSRRRWRSPLHFGNGTRLTVT.

The sample holds one count of this clone. The chain is built from TRBV7-9 and TRBJ1-2; a weak D match, TRBD1 (6 bases). The V gene's germline CDR1 is SEHNR and CDR2 FQNEAQ (reference sequence). This CDR3 comprises 14 residues. The germline V and J ends were trimmed by 2 bases and 4 bases, with 11 bases remaining between them. The CDR3: CASSLTGAGYGYTF. DNA for the CDR3: TGTGCCAGCAGCTTAACGGGGGCGGGCTATGGCTACACCTTC. The full variable domain, completed using reference TRBV7-9 and TRBJ1-2, is DTGVSQNPRHKITKRGQNVTFRCDPISEHNRLYWYRQTLGQGPEFLTYFQNEAQLEKSRLLSDRFSAERPKGSFSTLEIQRTEQGDSAMYLCASSLTGAGYGYTFGSGTRLTVV.

CDR3 DNA sequence: TGTGCCAGCAGTTATTCCCCGGGGGCATCGTACGAGCAGTACTTC. It translates to CASSYSPGASYEQYF. The chain uses TRBV6-6 and TRBJ2-7; D assignment may be TRBD1 or TRBD2 (6 bases each). The CDR3 runs 15 residues. Trimming took off 3 bases at V and 4 bases at J, with 16 bases between the two ends. The germline CDR1 and CDR2 sequences are MNHNY and SVGAGI (reference sequence).

This chain joins TRBV6-5 and TRBJ1-2, with D maybe TRBD1 (5 bases). Deletions cut 5 bases from V and 2 bases from J, with 12 bases between. This CDR3 comprises 14 residues. Germline V gene sequence: CDR1 MNHEY, CDR2 SVGAGI. In nucleotides, the CDR3 is TGTGCCAGCAGTCTCAGGGTGGACAACTATGGCTACACCTTC. Encoded protein: CASSLRVDNYGYTF.

This clone was seen only once. The chain is built from TRBV5-6 and TRBJ2-5; 13 nucleotides match TRBD2. The CDR3 is made up of 16 amino acids. Germline V gives CDR1 SGHDT, CDR2 YYEEEE. J lost 5 bases, V lost 0 bases, and 4 bases had no gene match. Here the CDR3 DNA reads TGTGCCAGCAGCTTGGGAACTAGCGGGAGGGGGGAGACCCAGTACTTC. It translates to CASSLGTSGRGETQYF.

The CDR3 DNA reads as TGTGCCAGCAGTGAATTGGGAGGGAGGCAAGAGACCCAGTACTTC. This gives the protein CASSELGGRQETQYF. This chain joins TRBV25-1 and TRBJ2-5; 7 nucleotides match TRBD2. The CDR3 covers 15 residues. Germline values: CDR1 MGHDK, CDR2 SYGVNS. Losses at the gene ends were 1 base for V and 2 bases for J; bases not matched to a gene: 4.